This is a list of T cell receptor beta chains from one sample in a study of early T cells in non-severe SARS-CoV-2 infection. TCRdb itself ran the 5' RACE reads through MiXCR, one entry per CDR3 protein. The table records under 85,000 distinct CDR3 sequences, around 15% of them present only once. The sample comprised whole blood. The receptors were gathered from an adult who was a healthcare worker with PCR-confirmed SARS-CoV-2 infection or an uninfected control (not recorded which). The CDR3 runs from the conserved cysteine through the conserved F or W. A D gene is named only where the DNA matches it firmly.

>TRBV7-6|TRBJ1-1|TRBD1
CASRRTGGTEAFF
>TRBV3-1|TRBJ1-2|TRBD1
CASRQGTDYGYTF
>TRBV6-1|TRBJ2-3|TRBD1
CASSATDRGRTDTQYF
>TRBV11-2|TRBJ2-3|TRBD2
CASRRLADTQYF
>TRBV7-9|TRBJ1-3|TRBD1
CASSHSLGQSSGNTIYF
>TRBV7-8|TRBJ1-1|.
CASSLAFQGFTEAFF
>TRBV20-1|TRBJ1-5|TRBD1
CSAIVQGAFQPQHF
>TRBV5-1|TRBJ2-3|TRBD1
CASSSARTGTDTQYF
>TRBV5-1|TRBJ2-6|.
CASSPGLRLADSPGANVLTF
>TRBV7-3|TRBJ1-1|TRBD1
CASSLSGTVEVSEAFF